This entry is about one TCR beta chain. Its antigen is unidentified. The data are from a study of T cell repertoires in cytomegalovirus infection. For the study at large: Selected CMV epitopes included recently identified HLA-C-restricted ones as well as well-studied HLA-B-restricted ones. Evidence of both CMV infection and a matching HLA type came from public TCR beta signatures.

Per germline, CDR1 SGHAT and CDR2 FQNNGV. CDR3 length: 17 amino acids. V lost 0 bases, J lost 1 base, and 16 bases lay in between. Findings of the study overall: In two of eight donors, the top clonotype was HLA-C-restricted CMV-specific.

TCRdb re-called the reads with MiXCR, one entry per CDR3 protein. The sample shows 830,000 or so distinct CDR3 sequences, less than 35% of them seen only once. The receptor's source is a human donor in good health (CMV status not recorded). Some clones in this sample may be carry-over from other donors' samples. The chain employs TRBV11-2 and TRBJ2-7, with a tentative D call TRBD1 (7 bases). Sequenced here: cultured CD8+ T cells from PBMCs, sampled from culture after CMV antigen stimulation. Here the CDR3 reads CASSLEGGAGGSYEQYV. The CDR3 region has the DNA TGTGCCAGCAGCTTAGAAGGAGGGGCAGGGGGATCCTACGAGCAGTACGTC.